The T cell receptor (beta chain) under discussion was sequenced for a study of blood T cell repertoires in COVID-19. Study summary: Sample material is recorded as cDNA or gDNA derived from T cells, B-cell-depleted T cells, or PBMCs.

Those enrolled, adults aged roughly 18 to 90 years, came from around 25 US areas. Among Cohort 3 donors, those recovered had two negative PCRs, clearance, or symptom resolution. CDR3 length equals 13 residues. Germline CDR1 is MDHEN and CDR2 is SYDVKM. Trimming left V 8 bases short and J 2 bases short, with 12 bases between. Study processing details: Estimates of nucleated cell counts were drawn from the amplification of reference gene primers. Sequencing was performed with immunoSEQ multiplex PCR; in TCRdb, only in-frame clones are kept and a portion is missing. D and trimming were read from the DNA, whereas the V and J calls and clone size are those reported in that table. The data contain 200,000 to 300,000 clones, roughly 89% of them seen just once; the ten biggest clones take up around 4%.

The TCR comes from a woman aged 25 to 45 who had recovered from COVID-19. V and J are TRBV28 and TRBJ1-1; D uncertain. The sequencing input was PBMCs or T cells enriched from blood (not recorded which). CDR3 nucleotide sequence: TGTGCCAGCGAACTCGTGCTTAACACTGAAGCTTTCTTT. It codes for CASELVLNTEAFF. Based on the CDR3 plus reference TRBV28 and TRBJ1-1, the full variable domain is DVKVTQSSRYLVKRTGEKVFLECVQDMDHENMFWYRQDPGLGLRLIYFSYDVKMKEKGDIPEGYSVSREKKERFSLILESASTNQTSMYLCASELVLNTEAFFGQGTRLTVV.